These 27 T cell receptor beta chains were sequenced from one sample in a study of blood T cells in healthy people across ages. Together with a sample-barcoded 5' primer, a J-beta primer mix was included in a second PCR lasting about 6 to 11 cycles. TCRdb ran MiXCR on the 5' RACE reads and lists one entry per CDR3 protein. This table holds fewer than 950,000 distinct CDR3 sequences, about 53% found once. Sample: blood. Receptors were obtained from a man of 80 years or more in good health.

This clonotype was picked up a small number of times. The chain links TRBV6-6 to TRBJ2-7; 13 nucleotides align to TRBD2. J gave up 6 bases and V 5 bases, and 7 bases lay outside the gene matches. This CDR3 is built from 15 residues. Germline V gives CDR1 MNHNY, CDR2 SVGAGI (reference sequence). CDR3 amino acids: CASSPLAGGPSEQYF. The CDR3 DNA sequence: TGTGCCAGCAGTCCACTAGCGGGAGGGCCTAGCGAGCAGTACTTC.

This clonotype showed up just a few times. Here the CDR3 DNA reads TGTGCCAGCAGCCCTGCCGGAAGAACCAGTGGCTACACCTTC. This translates into CASSPAGRTSGYTF. The rearrangement joins TRBV12-3 or TRBV12-4 to TRBJ1-2; D ambiguous. V lost 6 bases and J 7 bases, leaving 18 bases between the germline ends. This CDR3 region has 14 residues.

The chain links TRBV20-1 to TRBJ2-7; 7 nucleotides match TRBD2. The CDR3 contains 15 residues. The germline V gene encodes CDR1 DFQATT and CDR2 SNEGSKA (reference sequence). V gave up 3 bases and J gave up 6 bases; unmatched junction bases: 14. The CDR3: CSARMTGGRGSEQYF. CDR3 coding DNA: TGCAGTGCTAGGATGACGGGAGGCCGCGGTAGCGAGCAGTACTTC.

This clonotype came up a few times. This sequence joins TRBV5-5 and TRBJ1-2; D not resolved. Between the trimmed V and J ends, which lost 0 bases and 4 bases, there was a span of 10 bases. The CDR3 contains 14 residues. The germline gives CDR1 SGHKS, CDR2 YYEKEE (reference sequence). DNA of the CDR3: TGTGCCAGCAGCTTGGGTATGGAAGCCTATGGCTACACCTTC. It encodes CASSLGMEAYGYTF.

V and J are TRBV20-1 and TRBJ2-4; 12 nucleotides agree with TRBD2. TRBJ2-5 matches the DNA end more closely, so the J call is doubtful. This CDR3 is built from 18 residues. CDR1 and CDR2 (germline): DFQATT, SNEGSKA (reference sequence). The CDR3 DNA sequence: TGCAGTGCTAGAGAGTGGGGACTAGCGGGTCATCCTCAAGAGACCCAGTACTTC. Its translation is CSAREWGLAGHPQETQYF.

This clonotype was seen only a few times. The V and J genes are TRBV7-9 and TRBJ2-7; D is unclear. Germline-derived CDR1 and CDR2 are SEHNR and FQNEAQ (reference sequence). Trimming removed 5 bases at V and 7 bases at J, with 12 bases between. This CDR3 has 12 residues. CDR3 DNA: TGTGCCAGCAGCCCTCTGCGCAATGAGCAGTACTTC. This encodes CASSPLRNEQYF. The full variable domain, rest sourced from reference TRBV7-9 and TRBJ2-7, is DTGVSQNPRHKITKRGQNVTFRCDPISEHNRLYWYRQTLGQGPEFLTYFQNEAQLEKSRLLSDRFSAERPKGSFSTLEIQRTEQGDSAMYLCASSPLRNEQYFGPGTRLTVT.

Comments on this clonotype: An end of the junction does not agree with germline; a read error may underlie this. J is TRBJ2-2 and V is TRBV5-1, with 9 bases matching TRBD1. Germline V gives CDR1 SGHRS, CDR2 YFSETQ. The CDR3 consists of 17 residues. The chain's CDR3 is CTSSPTGTGYEVGGLFF. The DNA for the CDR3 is TGCACCAGCAGCCCGACCGGGACAGGGTATGAGGTCGGGGGGCTGTTTTTT.

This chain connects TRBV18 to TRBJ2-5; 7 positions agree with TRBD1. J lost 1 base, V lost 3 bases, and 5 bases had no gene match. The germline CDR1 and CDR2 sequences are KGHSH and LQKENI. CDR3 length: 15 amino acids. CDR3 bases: TGTGCCAGCTCACCTTGGACAGGCTCCCAAGAGACCCAGTACTTC. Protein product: CASSPWTGSQETQYF.

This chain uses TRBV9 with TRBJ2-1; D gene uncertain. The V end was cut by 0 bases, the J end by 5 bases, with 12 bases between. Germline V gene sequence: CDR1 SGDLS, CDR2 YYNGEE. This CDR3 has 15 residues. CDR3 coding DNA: TGTGCCAGCAGCGTAGAGGGCAGCAGACACAATGAGCAGTTCTTC. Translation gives CASSVEGSRHNEQFF. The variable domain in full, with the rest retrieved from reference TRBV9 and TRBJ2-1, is DSGVTQTPKHLITATGQRVTLRCSPRSGDLSVYWYQQSLDQGLQFLIQYYNGEERAKGNILERFSAQQFPDLHSELNLSSLELGDSALYFCASSVEGSRHNEQFFGPGTRLTVL.

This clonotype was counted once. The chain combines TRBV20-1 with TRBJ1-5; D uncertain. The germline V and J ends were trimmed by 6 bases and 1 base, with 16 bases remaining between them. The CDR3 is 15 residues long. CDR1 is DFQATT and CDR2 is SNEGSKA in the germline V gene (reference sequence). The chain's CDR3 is CSAEDKGASNQPQHF. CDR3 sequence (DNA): TGCAGTGCCGAAGACAAGGGAGCGAGCAATCAGCCCCAGCATTTT.

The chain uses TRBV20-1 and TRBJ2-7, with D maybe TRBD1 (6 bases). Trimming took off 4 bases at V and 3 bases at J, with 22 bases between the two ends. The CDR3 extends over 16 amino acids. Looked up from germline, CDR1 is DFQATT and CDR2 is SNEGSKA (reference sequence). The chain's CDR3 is CSAITGSRGLYYEQYF. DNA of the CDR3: TGCAGTGCTATTACAGGGAGTCGGGGTCTCTACTACGAGCAGTACTTC.

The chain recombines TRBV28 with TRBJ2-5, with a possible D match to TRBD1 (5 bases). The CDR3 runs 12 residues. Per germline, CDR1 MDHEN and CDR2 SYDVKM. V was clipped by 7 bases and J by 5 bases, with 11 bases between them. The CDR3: CASNLGLETQYF. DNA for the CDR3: TGTGCCAGCAATTTGGGGCTGGAGACCCAGTACTTC.

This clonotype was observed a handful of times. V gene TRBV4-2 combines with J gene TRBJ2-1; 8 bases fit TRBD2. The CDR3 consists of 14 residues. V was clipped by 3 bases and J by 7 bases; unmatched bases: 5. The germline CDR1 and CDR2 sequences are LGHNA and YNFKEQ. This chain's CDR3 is CASSHPAGVNEQFF. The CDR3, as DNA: TGTGCCAGCAGCCACCCAGCGGGAGTGAATGAGCAGTTCTTC.

The CDR3 DNA reads as TGTGCCAGCAGGTCGGGCCCCTATAATTCACCCCTCCACTTT. It codes for CASRSGPYNSPLHF. The chain employs TRBV28 and TRBJ1-6, with D unresolved. CDR1 is MDHEN, CDR2 SYDVKM, per germline. The CDR3 is made up of 14 amino acids. V shed 6 bases and J shed 2 bases, with 8 bases lying between them.

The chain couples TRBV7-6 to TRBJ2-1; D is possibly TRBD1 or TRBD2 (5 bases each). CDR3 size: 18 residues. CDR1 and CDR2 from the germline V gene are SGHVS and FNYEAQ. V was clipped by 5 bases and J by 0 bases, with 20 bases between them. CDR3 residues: CASSTPTITGPSYNEQFF. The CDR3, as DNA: TGTGCCAGCAGCACACCCACTATAACGGGACCCTCCTACAATGAGCAGTTCTTC.

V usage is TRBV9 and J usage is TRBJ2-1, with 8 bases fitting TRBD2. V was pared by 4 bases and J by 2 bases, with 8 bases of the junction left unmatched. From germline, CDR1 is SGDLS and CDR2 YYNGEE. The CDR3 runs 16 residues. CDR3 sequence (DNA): TGTGCCAGCAGCTACCAAGCGGGAGTAACCTACAATGAGCAGTTCTTC. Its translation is CASSYQAGVTYNEQFF.

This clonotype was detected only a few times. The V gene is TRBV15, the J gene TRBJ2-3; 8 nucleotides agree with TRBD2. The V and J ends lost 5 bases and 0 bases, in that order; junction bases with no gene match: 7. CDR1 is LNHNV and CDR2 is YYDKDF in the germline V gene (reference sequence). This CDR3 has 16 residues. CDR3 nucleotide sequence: TGTGCCACCAGCGCTCGGCCTAGCGGGAGCACAGATACGCAGTATTTT. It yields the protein CATSARPSGSTDTQYF.

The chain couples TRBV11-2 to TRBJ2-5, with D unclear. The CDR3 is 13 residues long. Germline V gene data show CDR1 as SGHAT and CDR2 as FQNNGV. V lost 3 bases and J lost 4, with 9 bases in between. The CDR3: CASSFSQAETQYF. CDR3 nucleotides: TGTGCCAGCAGCTTCTCGCAGGCAGAGACCCAGTACTTC. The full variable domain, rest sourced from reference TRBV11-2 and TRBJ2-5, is EAGVAQSPRYKIIEKRQSVAFWCNPISGHATLYWYQQILGQGPKLLIQFQNNGVVDDSQLPKDRFSAERLKGVDSTLKIQPAKLEDSAVYLCASSFSQAETQYFGPGTRLLVL.

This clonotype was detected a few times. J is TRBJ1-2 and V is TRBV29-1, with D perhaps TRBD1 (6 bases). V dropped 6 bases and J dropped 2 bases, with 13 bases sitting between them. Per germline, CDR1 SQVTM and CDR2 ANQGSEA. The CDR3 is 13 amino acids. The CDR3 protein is CSVGGGRNYGYTF. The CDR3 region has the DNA TGCAGCGTGGGAGGGGGAAGGAACTATGGCTACACCTTC.

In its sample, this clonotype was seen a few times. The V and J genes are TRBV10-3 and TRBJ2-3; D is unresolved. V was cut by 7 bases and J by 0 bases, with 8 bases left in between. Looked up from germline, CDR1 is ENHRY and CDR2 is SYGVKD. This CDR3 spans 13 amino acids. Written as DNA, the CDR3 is TGTGCCATCATGGCGTCTAGCACAGATACGCAGTATTTT. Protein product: CAIMASSTDTQYF.

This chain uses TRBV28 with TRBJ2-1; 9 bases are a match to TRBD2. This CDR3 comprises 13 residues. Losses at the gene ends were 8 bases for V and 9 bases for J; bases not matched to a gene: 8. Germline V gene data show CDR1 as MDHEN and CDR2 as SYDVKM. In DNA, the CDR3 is TGTGCCAGCGGCGGGAGGGCCTGGGGTGAGCAGTTCTTC. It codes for CASGGRAWGEQFF.

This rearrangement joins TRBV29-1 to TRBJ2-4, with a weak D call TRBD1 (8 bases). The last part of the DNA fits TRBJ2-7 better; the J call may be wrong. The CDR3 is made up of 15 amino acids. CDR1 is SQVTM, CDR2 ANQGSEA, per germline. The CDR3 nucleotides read TGCAACGTCCCCACAGGGGGGGCACGGTCCTACGAGCAGTACTTC. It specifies CNVPTGGARSYEQYF.

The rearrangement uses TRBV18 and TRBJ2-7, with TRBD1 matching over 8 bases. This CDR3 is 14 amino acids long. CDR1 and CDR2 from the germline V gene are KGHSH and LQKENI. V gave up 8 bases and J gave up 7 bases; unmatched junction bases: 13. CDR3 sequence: CASADRGAYNEQYF. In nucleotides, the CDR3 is TGTGCCAGCGCCGACAGGGGAGCCTACAATGAGCAGTACTTC.

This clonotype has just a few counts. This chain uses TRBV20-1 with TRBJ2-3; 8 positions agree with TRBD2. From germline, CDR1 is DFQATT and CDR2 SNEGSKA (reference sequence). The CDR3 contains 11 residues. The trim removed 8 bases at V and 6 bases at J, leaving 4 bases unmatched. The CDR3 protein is CSRLALDTQYF. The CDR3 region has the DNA TGCAGTAGACTAGCGTTGGATACGCAGTATTTT.

CDR3 sequence reads: CASSSRELEDTQYF. CDR3 DNA sequence: TGTGCCAGCAGTTCGCGGGAGCTTGAAGATACGCAGTATTTT. The chain carries TRBV28 and TRBJ2-3; 7 bases line up with TRBD2. Looked up from germline, CDR1 is MDHEN and CDR2 is SYDVKM. Losses at the gene ends were 4 bases for V and 5 bases for J; bases not matched to a gene: 6. The CDR3 totals 14 residues.

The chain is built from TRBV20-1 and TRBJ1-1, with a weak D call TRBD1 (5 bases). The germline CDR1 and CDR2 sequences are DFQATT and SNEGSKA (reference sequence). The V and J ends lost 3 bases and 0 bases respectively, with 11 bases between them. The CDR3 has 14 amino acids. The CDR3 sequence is CSASEGRLNTEAFF. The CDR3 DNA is TGCAGTGCTAGTGAGGGACGTTTGAACACTGAAGCTTTCTTT.

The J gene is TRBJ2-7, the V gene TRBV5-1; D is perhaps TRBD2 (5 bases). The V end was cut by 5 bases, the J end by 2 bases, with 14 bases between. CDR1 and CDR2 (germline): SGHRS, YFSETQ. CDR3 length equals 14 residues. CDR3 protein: CASRRREGPYEQYF. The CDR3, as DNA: TGCGCCAGCAGAAGGAGAGAGGGCCCCTACGAGCAGTACTTC.